These 26 T cell receptor beta chains share one sample of origin, sequenced in a study of cytomegalovirus exposure and HLA in healthy donors. PCR amplification relied on 60 Vbeta primers (plus 13 Jbeta primers). The data were produced by immunoSEQ multiplex PCR, yet TCRdb's version contains in-frame clones alone and is incomplete. The sample lists around 130,000 clones, over 6.5% occurring once. Material: PBMCs. The origin of the receptors is a woman in her 40s in good health and CMV-seropositive.

The V and J genes are TRBV30 and TRBJ2-5, with TRBD2 identical over 11 bases. Near its end, the DNA agrees better with TRBJ2-7, so the J call may be wrong. This CDR3 comprises 13 residues. The V gene's germline CDR1 is GTSNPN and CDR2 SVGIG (reference sequence). CDR3 sequence: CAWGTSGIYEQYF. DNA for the CDR3: TGTGCCTGGGGGACTAGCGGCATCTACGAGCAGTACTTC.

The chain links TRBV5-1 to TRBJ2-1, with 7 bases matching TRBD1. The CDR3 totals 14 residues. J gave up 6 bases and V 1 base, and 4 bases lay outside the gene matches. The germline CDR1 and CDR2 sequences are SGHRS and YFSETQ. CDR3 residues: CASSLSAGGNEQFF. The CDR3 DNA reads as TGCGCCAGCAGCTTGTCGGCAGGGGGCAATGAGCAGTTCTTC. Together with reference TRBV5-1 and TRBJ2-1, the CDR3 gives the full variable domain: KAGVTQTPRYLIKTRGQQVTLSCSPISGHRSVSWYQQTPGQGLQFLFEYFSETQRNKGNFPGRFSGRQFSNSRSEMNVSTLELGDSALYLCASSLSAGGNEQFFGPGTRLTVL.

Ten or more counts support this clone. The rearrangement joins TRBV30 to TRBJ2-1; 7 bases are a match to TRBD2. The CDR3 is 14 residues long. CDR1 is GTSNPN and CDR2 is SVGIG in the germline V gene (reference sequence). V lost 3 bases and J lost 5; bases outside the gene matches: 7. The DNA of the CDR3 is TGTGCCTGGAGCAGGAGCGGGGTAGACAATGAGCAGTTCTTC. Its protein is CAWSRSGVDNEQFF.

This clone was observed many times. V usage is TRBV4-2 and J usage is TRBJ2-6, with D unclear. Germline CDR1 and CDR2: LGHNA and YNFKEQ. The V end lost 0 bases, the J end lost 0 bases, and 6 bases lay between the germline ends. The CDR3 runs 16 residues. The CDR3 bases are TGTGCCAGCAGCCAAGACGAGGACTCTGGGGCCAACGTCCTGACTTTC. It encodes CASSQDEDSGANVLTF.

The table lists this clone with a few counts. The chain has TRBV2 and TRBJ1-4; D is ambiguous. CDR1 is SNHLY and CDR2 is FYNNEI in the germline V gene. V was trimmed by 6 bases and J by 0 bases, leaving 8 bases between them. This CDR3 spans 14 amino acids. This CDR3 reads CASRVRATNEKLFF. Written as DNA, the CDR3 is TGTGCCAGCAGGGTCCGAGCAACTAATGAAAAACTGTTTTTT.

This clone was observed a few times. A read error may be the cause here, since a much bigger clone is one base away. The same CDR3 can be traced to other DNA sequences in this sample. The rearrangement links TRBV2 to TRBJ1-1, with 7 bases identical to TRBD1. Per germline, CDR1 SNHLY and CDR2 FYNNEI. The CDR3 runs 13 residues. The ends lost 5 bases at V and 1 base at J; junction bases unmatched: 1. CDR3 sequence (DNA): TGTGCCAGCAGTCGACAGGGGAACACTGAAGCTTTCTTT. Translation: CASSRQGNTEAFF. The full variable domain, in which reference TRBV2 and TRBJ1-1 provide the parts outside the CDR3, is EPEVTQTPSHQVTQMGQEVILRCVPISNHLYFYWYRQILGQKVEFLVSFYNNEISEKSEIFDDQFSVERPDGSNFTLKIRSTKLEDSAMYFCASSRQGNTEAFFGQGTRLTVV.

This sequence joins TRBV5-1 and TRBJ1-6, with D possibly matching TRBD1 (5 bases). The CDR3 has 16 amino acids. Looked up from germline, CDR1 is SGHRS and CDR2 is YFSETQ. With 3 bases removed from V and 7 bases from J, the gap between germline ends came to 17 bases. CDR3 sequence (DNA): TGCGCCAGCAGCTCCTTTACCGGGACTCCAAATTCACCCCTCCACTTT. Residues: CASSSFTGTPNSPLHF.

The rearrangement links TRBV9 to TRBJ1-4; no clear D gene. The CDR3 is 15 amino acids. Germline V CDR1 and CDR2: SGDLS, YYNGEE. Trimming took off 4 bases at V and 0 bases at J, with 10 bases between the two ends. The chain's CDR3 is CASSFRGATNEKLFF. The CDR3 bases are TGTGCCAGCAGCTTTCGGGGTGCAACTAATGAAAAACTGTTTTTT.

Only a few counts were recorded for this clone. The chain carries TRBV5-1 and TRBJ2-2, with 7 bases fitting TRBD2. Germline CDR1 reads SGHRS; CDR2 reads YFSETQ. Losses at the gene ends were 7 bases for V and 0 bases for J; bases not matched to a gene: 9. The CDR3 has 16 residues. The CDR3 reads CASLGGASPNTGELFF. The CDR3, as DNA: TGCGCCAGCCTGGGAGGGGCGTCTCCGAACACCGGGGAGCTGTTTTTT.

This clone was picked up a small number of times. V usage is TRBV28 and J usage is TRBJ2-7; D perhaps matches TRBD1 (6 bases). CDR1 and CDR2 from the germline V gene are MDHEN and SYDVKM. The CDR3 loop spans 14 amino acids. V was trimmed by 5 bases and J by 2 bases, leaving 13 bases between them. This chain's CDR3 is CASSADRRTYEQYF. CDR3 nucleotides: TGTGCCAGCAGTGCAGACAGGAGAACCTACGAGCAGTACTTC. The entire variable domain, with the rest obtained from reference TRBV28 and TRBJ2-7, is as follows: DVKVTQSSRYLVKRTGEKVFLECVQDMDHENMFWYRQDPGLGLRLIYFSYDVKMKEKGDIPEGYSVSREKKERFSLILESASTNQTSMYLCASSADRRTYEQYFGPGTRLTVT.

There are a few counts of this clone. The chain joins TRBV5-1 to TRBJ2-5; 12 nucleotides match TRBD2. The CDR3 sequence is 17 residues long. V was clipped by 0 bases and J by 5 bases; unmatched bases: 8. In germline, CDR1 is SGHRS, CDR2 YFSETQ. CDR3 in amino acids: CASSLAGGLAGMETQYF. As DNA, the CDR3 is TGCGCCAGCAGCTTGGCAGGAGGACTAGCGGGGATGGAGACCCAGTACTTC.

The J gene is TRBJ2-5, the V gene TRBV6-1; 8 nucleotides line up with TRBD1. Looked up from germline, CDR1 is MNHNS and CDR2 is SASEGT. CDR3 length: 16 residues. J gave up 4 bases and V 2 bases, and 9 bases lay outside the gene matches. The CDR3 sequence: CASSETGGWFVETQYF. The DNA for the CDR3 is TGTGCCAGCAGTGAAACAGGGGGGTGGTTCGTAGAGACCCAGTACTTC.

The genes are TRBV15 and TRBJ1-1; 10 bases line up with TRBD1. Trimming took 5 bases from V and 4 from J; bases not matched to a gene: 1. The CDR3 extends over 13 amino acids. Looked up from germline, CDR1 is LNHNV and CDR2 is YYDKDF (reference sequence). CDR3 residues: CATSGTGATEAFF. Written as DNA, the CDR3 is TGTGCCACCAGCGGGACAGGGGCCACTGAAGCTTTCTTT.

This clone has just a few counts. This specimen includes other DNA sequences encoding the same CDR3. The chain is built from TRBV6-6 and TRBJ1-1; D not certain. With 3 bases removed from V and 1 base from J, the gap between germline ends came to 9 bases. The CDR3 covers 14 residues. Germline V gives CDR1 MNHNY, CDR2 SVGAGI (reference sequence). CDR3 sequence: CASSYSGRNTEAFF. CDR3 DNA sequence: TGTGCCAGCAGTTATTCGGGGAGGAACACTGAAGCTTTCTTT.

Only a few counts were recorded for this clone. This CDR3 is CASSRGESGNTIYF. DNA for the CDR3: TGTGCCAGCAGTCGGGGGGAATCTGGAAACACCATATATTTT. The chain uses TRBV6-6 and TRBJ1-3; a possible D gene is TRBD1 (5 bases). Trimming removed 5 bases from V and 1 base from J, with 9 bases in between. The germline gives CDR1 MNHNY, CDR2 SVGAGI (reference sequence). The CDR3 runs 14 residues.

The genes are TRBV10-2 and TRBJ2-1, with 12 bases matching TRBD2. With V trimmed by 8 bases and J by 6 bases, 11 bases remained unmatched. CDR3 size: 16 residues. Germline lookup yields CDR1 WSHSY and CDR2 SAAADI. CDR3 sequence: CASVWGASGGVNEQFF. CDR3 DNA sequence: TGCGCCAGCGTTTGGGGCGCTAGCGGGGGGGTCAATGAGCAGTTCTTC.

This clone was seen only a few times. This sequence joins TRBV10-1 and TRBJ1-2; D gene unclear. The germline CDR1 and CDR2 sequences are WNHNN and SYGVQD (reference sequence). CDR3 length: 15 amino acids. Trimming took 0 bases from V and 4 from J, leaving 12 bases between them. The CDR3 DNA follows: TGCGCCAGCAGTGAGTCCTTCGGGAGTACCTATGGCTACACCTTC. It specifies CASSESFGSTYGYTF.

This clone was recorded at least ten times. The rearrangement uses TRBV19 and TRBJ1-1; D is perhaps TRBD1 (6 bases). CDR3 length: 14 residues. Germline V lookup: CDR1 LNHDA, CDR2 SQIVND (reference sequence). V lost 3 bases, J lost 3 bases, and 11 bases lay in between. CDR3 in DNA: TGTGCCAGTAGTATCAGGGGAGGGGACACTGAAGCTTTCTTT. Translated: CASSIRGGDTEAFF.

This clone has more than one count but fewer than ten. V and J are TRBV30 and TRBJ2-7, with a weak D call TRBD1 (6 bases). The CDR3 runs 13 residues. The germline gives CDR1 GTSNPN, CDR2 SVGIG (reference sequence). With 3 bases removed from V and 3 bases from J, the gap between germline ends came to 12 bases. The CDR3 is CAWSRDIGYEQYF. Written as DNA, the CDR3 is TGTGCCTGGAGCCGGGACATTGGCTACGAGCAGTACTTC.

The V and J genes are TRBV7-9 and TRBJ1-1; tentatively, D is TRBD1 (6 bases). Trimming shortened V by 2 bases and J by 8 bases, and 9 bases separated the two germline ends. CDR3 length: 12 amino acids. CDR1 and CDR2 (germline): SEHNR, FQNEAQ (reference sequence). CDR3 nucleotides: TGTGCCAGCAGCTTAACTACAGGGGAAGCTTTCTTT. This encodes CASSLTTGEAFF.

This clone was seen only a few times. This chain links TRBV28 with TRBJ1-5; maybe TRBD1 (5 bases). V lost 3 bases and J 3 bases, leaving 9 bases between the germline ends. The CDR3 contains 14 residues. In germline, CDR1 is MDHEN, CDR2 SYDVKM. DNA for the CDR3: TGTGCCAGCAGTTTGGGGGGGATCAATCAGCCCCAGCATTTT. Its translation: CASSLGGINQPQHF. The variable domain in full, completed from reference TRBV28 and TRBJ1-5, reads DVKVTQSSRYLVKRTGEKVFLECVQDMDHENMFWYRQDPGLGLRLIYFSYDVKMKEKGDIPEGYSVSREKKERFSLILESASTNQTSMYLCASSLGGINQPQHFGDGTRLSIL.

This clone has just a few counts. The chain links TRBV7-6 to TRBJ2-3; D gene uncertain. The V end was cut by 0 bases, the J end by 0 bases, with 13 bases between. The germline gives CDR1 SGHVS, CDR2 FNYEAQ. The CDR3 is made up of 17 amino acids. The CDR3 DNA reads as TGTGCCAGCAGCTTAGCCCAACCGGGTAGGAGCACAGATACGCAGTATTTT. Its translation is CASSLAQPGRSTDTQYF.

This clone was recorded a few times. The chain recombines TRBV5-4 with TRBJ2-1; D not certain. The CDR3 has 11 amino acids. Per germline, CDR1 SGHNT and CDR2 YYREEE (reference sequence). V lost 7 bases to trimming and J lost 8 bases, with 10 bases between them. CDR3 region: CASSTSHEQFF. The CDR3, as DNA: TGTGCCAGCTCAACGAGCCATGAGCAGTTCTTC.

V is TRBV2 and J is TRBJ2-5, with D maybe TRBD1 (5 bases). The CDR3 is 13 residues long. Germline V gives CDR1 SNHLY, CDR2 FYNNEI. Deletions cut 8 bases from V and 1 base from J, with 11 bases between. The CDR3 is CASGQGFQETQYF. The CDR3, as DNA: TGTGCCAGCGGCCAGGGATTCCAAGAGACCCAGTACTTC. The full variable domain, its missing parts supplied by reference TRBV2 and TRBJ2-5, is EPEVTQTPSHQVTQMGQEVILRCVPISNHLYFYWYRQILGQKVEFLVSFYNNEISEKSEIFDDQFSVERPDGSNFTLKIRSTKLEDSAMYFCASGQGFQETQYFGPGTRLLVL.

This clone came up a few times. This chain uses TRBV27 with TRBJ2-7; 7 bases are shared with TRBD1. Germline-derived CDR1 and CDR2 are MNHEY and SMNVEV (reference sequence). This CDR3 region has 15 residues. Germline trimming cut 5 bases from V and 9 bases from J; bases unmatched to any gene: 16. CDR3 residues: CASSPFSGTVLGQYF. CDR3 nucleotide sequence: TGTGCCAGCAGTCCCTTCTCCGGGACAGTACTAGGGCAGTACTTC.

The V gene is TRBV7-9, the J gene TRBJ1-6; 10 bases agree with TRBD1. Per germline, CDR1 SEHNR and CDR2 FQNEAQ (reference sequence). This CDR3 has 16 amino acids. V lost 5 bases to trimming and J lost 5 bases; unmatched junction nucleotides: 6. In nucleotides, the CDR3 is TGTGCCAGCAGCCCCTCCGGGACAGGGGATAATTCACCCCTCCACTTT. It codes for CASSPSGTGDNSPLHF.